Shown below are 32 T cell receptor beta chains from a single sample sequenced in a study of T cells in Graves' hyperthyroidism and ophthalmopathy. Amplification of TCR beta CDR3 regions used RNA as the template. Using the HTBI primer set, a first-round RT-PCR was run on the TCR CDR3. One entry per CDR3 protein, called by TCRdb with MiXCR from the multiplex PCR reads. The sample includes about 250,000 distinct CDR3 sequences, more than 20% of them seen just once. The sequenced material came from blood. These receptors originate from a middle-aged woman with Graves' ophthalmopathy.

This clonotype has only one observation. The chain has TRBV20-1 and TRBJ1-5; 7 positions agree with TRBD1. The germline V gene has CDR1 DFQATT and CDR2 SNEGSKA (reference sequence). The CDR3 has 15 amino acids. J gave up 3 bases and V 0 bases, and 5 bases lay outside the gene matches. The CDR3 DNA reads as TGCAGTGCTAGAGAGGCAGGGGGGAACAATCAGCCCCAGCATTTT. It translates to CSAREAGGNNQPQHF.

This clonotype was counted at least ten times. The chain recombines TRBV7-2 with TRBJ1-1, with TRBD1 matching 10 bases. J was trimmed by 7 bases and V by 5 bases; bases with no gene match: 7. Germline CDR1 is SGHTA and CDR2 is FQGNSA. The CDR3 has 14 residues. The CDR3 DNA sequence: TGTGCCAGCAGCCCAGACAGGGGGCGGAGTGAAGCTTTCTTT. It is translated as CASSPDRGRSEAFF.

In its sample, this clonotype was seen many times. The chain couples TRBV19 to TRBJ2-5; the match to TRBD1 covers 7 bases. After removal of 5 bases from V and 1 base from J, the junction contained 4 bases not matched to a gene. Germline CDR1 reads LNHDA; CDR2 reads SQIVND (reference sequence). This CDR3 comprises 14 residues. The CDR3, as DNA: TGTGCCAGTAGTGTAGGGGGCGTCCAAGAGACCCAGTACTTC. This encodes CASSVGGVQETQYF.

This clonotype appeared many times. The rearrangement uses TRBV6-4 and TRBJ2-6, with 9 bases fitting TRBD1. Trimming at V came to 7 bases and at J to 0 bases, leaving 7 bases not matched to a gene. CDR1 and CDR2 (germline): MRHNA, SNTAGT. There are 17 residues in the CDR3. CDR3 nucleotides: TGTGCCAGCACGACCGGGACAGGGCCCTCTGGGGCCAACGTCCTGACTTTC. Residues: CASTTGTGPSGANVLTF.

This clonotype was counted ten times or more. The J gene is TRBJ2-7, the V gene TRBV20-1; D is unresolved. This CDR3 has 13 residues. Germline V gene data show CDR1 as DFQATT and CDR2 as SNEGSKA (reference sequence). V dropped 5 bases and J dropped 3 bases, with 14 bases sitting between them. The CDR3: CSAGLGSGYEQYF. CDR3 nucleotides: TGCAGTGCTGGCCTGGGGTCCGGCTACGAGCAGTACTTC.

This clonotype has at least ten counts. The genes are TRBV6-5 and TRBJ2-7; possibly TRBD2 for D (6 bases). V shed 6 bases and J shed 9 bases, with 18 bases lying between them. Germline CDR1 and CDR2: MNHEY and SVGAGI. The length of the CDR3 is 13 residues. CDR3 DNA: TGTGCCAGCAGGGGCCCACTAGCAGGGCGGCAGTACTTC. Translating gives CASRGPLAGRQYF.

Concerning this clonotype itself: A much larger clone lies one base from this, so it may be a read error. The chain links TRBV5-4 to TRBJ1-1; D unresolved. V was trimmed by 0 bases and J by 6 bases, leaving 15 bases between them. This CDR3 has 15 residues. Germline CDR1 is SGHNT and CDR2 is YYREEE (reference sequence). CDR3 residues: CASSLGRTDQPEAFF. DNA of the CDR3: TGTGCCAGCAGCTTGGGACGAACTGACCAACCTGAAGCTTTCTTT.

This clonotype was picked up one time. The genes are TRBV20-1 and TRBJ2-7; 12 nucleotides agree with TRBD2. This CDR3 is 16 amino acids long. Germline assignment: CDR1 DFQATT and CDR2 SNEGSKA (reference sequence). The junction had 12 bases not matched to a gene; V was cut back by 4 bases and J by 5 bases. The CDR3 region has the DNA TGCAGTGCTATGGGCTCTAGCGGGGGGGCCGGAGACGAGCAGTACTTC. Amino acids: CSAMGSSGGAGDEQYF.

This clonotype was counted ten times or more. The chain recombines TRBV19 with TRBJ1-5; D possibly corresponds to TRBD1 (5 bases). This CDR3 is built from 15 residues. Trimming took 6 bases from V and 0 from J, leaving 12 bases between them. CDR1 and CDR2 from the germline V gene are LNHDA and SQIVND (reference sequence). CDR3 protein: CASRETAYSNQPQHF. Written as DNA, the CDR3 is TGTGCCAGTAGGGAGACAGCGTATAGCAATCAGCCCCAGCATTTT.

The table lists this clonotype with many counts. The rearrangement uses TRBV30 and TRBJ2-7, with D possibly matching TRBD2 (5 bases). V was cut by 4 bases and J by 6 bases, with 13 bases left in between. The germline V gene encodes CDR1 GTSNPN and CDR2 SVGIG (reference sequence). The CDR3 is 12 amino acids. CDR3 in amino acids: CAWTRGGSEQYF. The CDR3 nucleotides are TGTGCCTGGACACGGGGTGGGAGCGAGCAGTACTTC.

This clonotype was seen repeatedly, ten times or more. The chain has TRBV15 and TRBJ1-5; D call uncertain. V shed 0 bases and J shed 6 bases, with 12 bases lying between them. This CDR3 comprises 15 residues. Germline V gene lookup returns CDR1 LNHNV and CDR2 YYDKDF (reference sequence). In DNA, the CDR3 is TGTGCCACCAGCAGAGATGCTGGGGTAGGTCAGCCCCAGCATTTT. This encodes CATSRDAGVGQPQHF.

The chain is built from TRBV19 and TRBJ1-1; D unclear. The CDR3 is 14 residues long. Trimming left V 7 bases short and J 1 base short, with 13 bases between. The germline CDR1 and CDR2 sequences are LNHDA and SQIVND (reference sequence). CDR3 DNA: TGTGCCAGTAAGCACCCCCGGGAGAACACTGAAGCTTTCTTT. Translated: CASKHPRENTEAFF.

This clonotype was seen ten or more times. Sequence at one end of the junction differs from germline and may be a read error. The chain recombines TRBV28 with TRBJ1-1; D may be TRBD1 (5 bases). The CDR3 is 12 amino acids. In germline, CDR1 is MDHEN, CDR2 SYDVKM. The CDR3 sequence: CASTSRGTEAFF. In DNA, the CDR3 is TGTGCCAGCACCTCTCGAGGGACTGAAGCTTTCTTC.

In this sample, this clonotype turned up many times. This chain joins TRBV20-1 and TRBJ2-5; D might be TRBD1 (7 bases). Trimming shortened V by 1 base and J by 4 bases, and 10 bases separated the two germline ends. Germline CDR1 DFQATT, CDR2 SNEGSKA (reference sequence). The CDR3 has 13 amino acids. The CDR3: CSARGQGGETQYF. The DNA of the CDR3 is TGCAGTGCTAGAGGGCAGGGGGGAGAGACCCAGTACTTC.

This chain uses TRBV6-1 with TRBJ2-7; TRBD2 matches 10 bases. Trimming at V came to 2 bases and at J to 3 bases, leaving 7 bases not matched to a gene. Germline loops: CDR1 MNHNS, CDR2 SASEGT. This CDR3 comprises 16 residues. The CDR3, as DNA: TGTGCCAGCAGTGAAACAACCGGACTAGCGGTCTACGAGCAGTACTTC. It translates to CASSETTGLAVYEQYF.

This clonotype occurred a few times. This sequence joins TRBV12-3 or TRBV12-4 and TRBJ2-5, with TRBD1 matching over 11 bases. With 5 bases clipped from V and 5 bases from J, the junction kept 4 bases outside the gene matches. The CDR3 length is 14 residues. The CDR3 nucleotides read TGTGCCAGCAGTGGACAGGGGGCCGGTGAGACCCAGTACTTC. It translates to CASSGQGAGETQYF.

This sequence joins TRBV7-6 and TRBJ2-5, with D possibly TRBD1 on 7 matching bases. Germline CDR1 reads SGHVS; CDR2 reads FNYEAQ. The CDR3 sequence is 15 residues long. Trimming removed 5 bases from V and 5 bases from J, with 18 bases in between. The CDR3 bases are TGTGCCAGCAGCCACCCAGGGGGGACATCGGAGACCCAGTACTTC. Its protein product is CASSHPGGTSETQYF.

This clonotype showed up many times. The chain carries TRBV10-3 and TRBJ2-5, with 9 bases fitting TRBD1. Germline CDR1 ENHRY, CDR2 SYGVKD. The CDR3 sequence is 14 residues long. The V gene end was trimmed by 10 bases and the J gene end by 4 bases; junction bases not matched to a gene: 10. The CDR3, as DNA: TGTGCCACCTACGCCGGGACAGGGAGAGAGACCCAGTACTTC. It specifies CATYAGTGRETQYF.

At least ten counts were recorded for this clonotype. The chain combines TRBV4-1 with TRBJ2-7; D is uncertain. CDR1 and CDR2 from the germline V gene are MGHRA and YSYEKL. This CDR3 contains 14 residues. Trimming pared 2 bases from V and 1 base from J, leaving 9 bases between. CDR3 region: CASSQSYGSYEQYF. In nucleotides, the CDR3 is TGCGCCAGCAGCCAAAGTTATGGTTCCTACGAGCAGTACTTC.

This clonotype showed up just once. The J gene is TRBJ2-5, the V gene TRBV6-2 or TRBV6-3; D perhaps matches TRBD2 (6 bases). CDR1 MNHEY and CDR2 SVGEGT come from the germline V gene. CDR3 length: 15 residues. Trimming cost V 2 bases and J 0 bases, with 10 bases left between them. This CDR3 is CASSYPRTNQETQYF. As DNA, the CDR3 is TGTGCCAGCAGTTACCCTAGGACTAACCAAGAGACCCAGTACTTC.

This rearrangement joins TRBV10-3 to TRBJ2-2, with 7 bases identical to TRBD1. The length of the CDR3 is 15 residues. The ends lost 5 bases at V and 0 bases at J; junction bases unmatched: 3. Germline-derived CDR1 and CDR2 are ENHRY and SYGVKD. The CDR3 DNA sequence: TGTGCCATCAGTTTGACAGGGTCGAACACCGGGGAGCTGTTTTTT. Protein: CAISLTGSNTGELFF.

This clonotype was seen ten or more times. The chain employs TRBV30 and TRBJ2-5; 13 nucleotides align to TRBD2. Germline trimming cut 0 bases from V and 7 bases from J; bases unmatched to any gene: 2. Germline V gene sequence: CDR1 GTSNPN, CDR2 SVGIG (reference sequence). CDR3 length equals 14 residues. The CDR3 sequence: CAWSVLAGGGTQYF. The CDR3 coding sequence is TGTGCCTGGAGTGTACTAGCGGGAGGGGGGACCCAGTACTTC.

The rearrangement joins TRBV4-1 to TRBJ2-5; possibly TRBD1 for D (5 bases). V shed 1 base and J shed 7 bases, with 10 bases lying between them. The CDR3 has 13 amino acids. Germline loops: CDR1 MGHRA, CDR2 YSYEKL. The CDR3 reads CASSQAGQGTQYF. The CDR3 bases are TGCGCCAGCAGCCAAGCTGGCCAGGGGACCCAGTACTTC.

This clonotype has a handful of counts. This rearrangement joins TRBV28 to TRBJ2-5; D is possibly TRBD1 or TRBD2 (5 bases each). The germline CDR1 and CDR2 sequences are MDHEN and SYDVKM. V was shortened by 8 bases and J by 7 bases, with 14 bases between the two germline ends. The CDR3 consists of 12 residues. The CDR3 loop reads CASGDAWGTQYF. CDR3 DNA: TGTGCCAGCGGGGACGCCTGGGGGACCCAGTACTTC.

This clonotype has only a few counts. V usage is TRBV6-1 and J usage is TRBJ2-7, with unresolved D. The J call may be mistaken, given a closer DNA end match to TRBJ2-1. Germline loops: CDR1 MNHNS, CDR2 SASEGT. The CDR3 contains 13 residues. CDR3: CASSQSGAYEQFF. The CDR3 DNA reads TGTGCCAGCAGCCAGAGTGGTGCCTACGAGCAGTTCTTC.

This clonotype was found many times. J is TRBJ1-6 and V is TRBV27, with 7 bases aligning to TRBD1. CDR3 length: 14 amino acids. The germline V gene has CDR1 MNHEY and CDR2 SMNVEV (reference sequence). V shed 6 bases, J shed 9 bases, and the junction held 8 bases outside the gene matches. CDR3 sequence (DNA): TGTGCCAGCAGACAGACAGGGAGGAGTTCACCCCTCCACTTT. Amino acids: CASRQTGRSSPLHF.

This clonotype was observed at least ten times. The DNA for the CDR3 is TGTGCCAGCAGACATGGACAGTGGGCTGAAGCTTTCTTT. Translation gives CASRHGQWAEAFF. This rearrangement joins TRBV28 to TRBJ1-1; D is perhaps TRBD1 (6 bases). V lost 6 bases and J lost 6, with 14 bases in between. CDR3 length: 13 residues. The germline V gene has CDR1 MDHEN and CDR2 SYDVKM.

This clonotype was found many times. The V and J genes are TRBV3-1 and TRBJ1-2; no firm D call. Germline V gene sequence: CDR1 LGHDT, CDR2 YNNKEL (reference sequence). The ends were cut back, 3 bases at V and 4 bases at J, with 9 bases in the middle. This CDR3 contains 13 residues. The CDR3 sequence: CASSQTGTYGYTF. For the CDR3, the DNA is TGTGCCAGCAGCCAGACCGGTACCTATGGCTACACCTTC.

This clonotype has a count of ten or more. The chain joins TRBV5-1 to TRBJ2-2; D is unresolved. Germline CDR1 and CDR2: SGHRS and YFSETQ. The length of the CDR3 is 14 residues. V lost 4 bases and J lost 4, with 11 bases in between. The CDR3 region is CASSVDLITGELFF. In DNA, the CDR3 is TGCGCCAGCAGCGTTGACTTGATCACCGGGGAGCTGTTTTTT.

This clonotype appeared many times. J is TRBJ1-5 and V is TRBV20-1, with D possibly being TRBD1 (5 bases). The CDR3 extends over 17 amino acids. The V gene lost 6 bases and the J gene lost 0 bases, with 21 bases spanning the gap. CDR1 is DFQATT and CDR2 is SNEGSKA in the germline V gene (reference sequence). Here the CDR3 DNA reads TGCAGTGCCTCAGACAGAAGCAGAACATTTAGCAATCAGCCCCAGCATTTT. It translates to CSASDRSRTFSNQPQHF.

This clonotype has at least ten counts. The chain joins TRBV28 to TRBJ1-2, with D unclear. CDR3 length equals 15 residues. V lost 6 bases and J 7 bases, leaving 21 bases between the germline ends. Germline CDR1 and CDR2: MDHEN and SYDVKM. The CDR3 sequence: CASSPPGAGMGGYTF. The CDR3 region has the DNA TGTGCCAGCAGCCCCCCGGGCGCGGGGATGGGTGGCTACACCTTC.

Ten or more counts support this clonotype. The chain carries TRBV20-1 and TRBJ2-7, with D perhaps TRBD1 (6 bases). This CDR3 is built from 10 residues. Germline V gives CDR1 DFQATT, CDR2 SNEGSKA (reference sequence). The ends were cut back, 7 bases at V and 4 bases at J, with 8 bases in the middle. Here the CDR3 DNA reads TGCAGTGTGGGGGCGTACGAGCAGTACTTC. The encoded protein is CSVGAYEQYF.